This T cell receptor (beta chain) was captured in a study of T cells after yellow fever vaccination. The study's findings and limits: Overall, a small share of clonotypes was seen in both CD4 and CD8 compartments.

As TCR cDNA was made by 5'RACE template switching, a universal primer site and UMIs were added. A single record per CDR3 protein comes from TCRdb applying MiXCR to the 5' RACE reads. This table has some 200,000 distinct CDR3 sequences, 2.5% to 3.5% appearing once. This clonotype was found many times. Its specificity is unknown. Germline CDR1 and CDR2: LNHNV and YYDKDF (reference sequence). This CDR3 has 14 amino acids. V was cut by 1 base and J by 4 bases, with 9 bases left in between. The genes are TRBV15 and TRBJ2-3, with D perhaps matching TRBD2 (6 bases). The origin of this receptor is a man between 18 and 35 years old who received the YFV17D yellow fever vaccine. Specimen: CD4+ T cells sorted from PBMCs, collected 10 days after the yellow fever booster vaccination. Here the CDR3 DNA reads TGTGCCACCAGCAGAGGGACTAATCCAGATACGCAGTATTTT. Its translation is CATSRGTNPDTQYF.